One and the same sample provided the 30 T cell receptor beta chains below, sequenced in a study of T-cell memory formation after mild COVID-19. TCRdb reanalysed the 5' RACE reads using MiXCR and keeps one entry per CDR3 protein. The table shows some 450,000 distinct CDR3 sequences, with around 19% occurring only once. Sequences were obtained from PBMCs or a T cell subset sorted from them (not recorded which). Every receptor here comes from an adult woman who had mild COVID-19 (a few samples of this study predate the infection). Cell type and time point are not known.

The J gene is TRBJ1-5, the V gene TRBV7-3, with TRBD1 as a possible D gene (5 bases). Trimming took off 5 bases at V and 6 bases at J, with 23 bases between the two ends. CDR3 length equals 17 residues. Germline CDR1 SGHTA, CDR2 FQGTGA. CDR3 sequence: CASSPRPGPGDSQPQHF. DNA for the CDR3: TGTGCCAGCAGCCCCCGGCCCGGACCGGGGGACTCTCAGCCCCAGCATTTT.

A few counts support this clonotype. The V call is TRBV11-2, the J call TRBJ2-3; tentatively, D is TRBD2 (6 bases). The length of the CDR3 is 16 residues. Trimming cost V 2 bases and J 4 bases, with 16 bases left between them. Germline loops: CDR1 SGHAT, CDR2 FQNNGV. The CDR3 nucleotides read TGTGCCAGCAGCTTATTTCCATCTGAGCGGGCAGATACGCAGTATTTT. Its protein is CASSLFPSERADTQYF. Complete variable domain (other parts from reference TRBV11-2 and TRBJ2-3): EAGVAQSPRYKIIEKRQSVAFWCNPISGHATLYWYQQILGQGPKLLIQFQNNGVVDDSQLPKDRFSAERLKGVDSTLKIQPAKLEDSAVYLCASSLFPSERADTQYFGPGTRLTVL.

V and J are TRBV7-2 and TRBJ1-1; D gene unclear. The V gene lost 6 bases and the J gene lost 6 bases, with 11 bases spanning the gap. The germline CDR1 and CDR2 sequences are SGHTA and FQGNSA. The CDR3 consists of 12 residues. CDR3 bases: TGTGCCAGCAGGAGAACAGCTCCTGAAGCTTTCTTT. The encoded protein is CASRRTAPEAFF.

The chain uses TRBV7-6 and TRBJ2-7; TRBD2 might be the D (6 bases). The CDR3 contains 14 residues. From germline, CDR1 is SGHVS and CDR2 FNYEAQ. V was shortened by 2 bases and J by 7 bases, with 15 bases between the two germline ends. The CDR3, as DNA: TGTGCCAGCAGCTTACAGGAGGGCGCCGGGGAGCAGTACTTC. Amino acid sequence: CASSLQEGAGEQYF.

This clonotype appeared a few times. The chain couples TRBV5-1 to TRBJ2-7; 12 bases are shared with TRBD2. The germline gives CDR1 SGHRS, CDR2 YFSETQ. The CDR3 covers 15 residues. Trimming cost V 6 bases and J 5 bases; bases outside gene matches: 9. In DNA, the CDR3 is TGCGCCAGCACCCAAACTAGCGGGAGGACCCACGAGCAGTACTTC. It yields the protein CASTQTSGRTHEQYF.

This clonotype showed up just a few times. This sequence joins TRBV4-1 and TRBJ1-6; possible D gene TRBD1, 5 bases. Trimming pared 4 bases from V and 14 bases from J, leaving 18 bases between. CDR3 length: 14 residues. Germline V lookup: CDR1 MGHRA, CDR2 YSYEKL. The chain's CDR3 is CASSLGARTSTLHF. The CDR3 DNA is TGCGCCAGCAGCCTCGGGGCCCGAACGAGCACCCTCCACTTT.

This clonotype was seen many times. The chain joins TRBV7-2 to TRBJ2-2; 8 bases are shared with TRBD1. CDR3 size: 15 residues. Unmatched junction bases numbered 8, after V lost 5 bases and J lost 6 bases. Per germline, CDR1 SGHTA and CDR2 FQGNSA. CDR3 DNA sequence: TGTGCCAGCAGCCTACATGGACAGGGTTCCGGGGAGCTGTTTTTT. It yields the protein CASSLHGQGSGELFF.

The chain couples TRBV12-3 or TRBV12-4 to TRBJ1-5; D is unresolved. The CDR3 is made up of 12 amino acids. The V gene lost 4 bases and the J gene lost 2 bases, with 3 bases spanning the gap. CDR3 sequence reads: CASSSGNQPQHF. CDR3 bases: TGTGCCAGCAGTTCGGGCAATCAGCCCCAGCATTTT.

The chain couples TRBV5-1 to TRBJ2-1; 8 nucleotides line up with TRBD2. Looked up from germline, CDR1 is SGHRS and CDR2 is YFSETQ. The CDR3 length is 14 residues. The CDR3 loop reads CASAGGGSYNEQFF. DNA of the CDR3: TGCGCGTCGGCCGGGGGGGGCTCCTACAATGAGCAGTTCTTC.

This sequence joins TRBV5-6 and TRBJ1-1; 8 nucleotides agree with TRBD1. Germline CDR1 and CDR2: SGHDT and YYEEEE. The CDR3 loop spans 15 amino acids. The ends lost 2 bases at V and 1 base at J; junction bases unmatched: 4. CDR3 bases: TGTGCCAGCAGCTTTCGGACAGGGTCGAACACTGAAGCTTTCTTT. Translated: CASSFRTGSNTEAFF.

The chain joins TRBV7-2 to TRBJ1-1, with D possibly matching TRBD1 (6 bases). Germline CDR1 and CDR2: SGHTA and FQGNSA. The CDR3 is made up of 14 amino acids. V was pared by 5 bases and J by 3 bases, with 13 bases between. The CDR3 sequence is CASSPRGTYTEAFF. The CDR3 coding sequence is TGTGCCAGCAGCCCCAGGGGCACCTACACTGAAGCTTTCTTT.

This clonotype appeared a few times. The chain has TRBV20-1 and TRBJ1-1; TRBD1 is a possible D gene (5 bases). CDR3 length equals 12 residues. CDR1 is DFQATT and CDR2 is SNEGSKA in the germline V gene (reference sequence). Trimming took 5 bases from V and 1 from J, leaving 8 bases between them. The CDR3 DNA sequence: TGCAGTGCTCTCGGACAGAACACTGAAGCTTTCTTT. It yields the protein CSALGQNTEAFF.

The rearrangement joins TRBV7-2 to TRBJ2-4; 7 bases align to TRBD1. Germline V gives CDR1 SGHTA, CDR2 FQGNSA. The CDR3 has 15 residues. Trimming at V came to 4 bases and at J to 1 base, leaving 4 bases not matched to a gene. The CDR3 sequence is CASSSDRAAKNIQYF. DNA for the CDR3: TGTGCCAGCAGCTCCGACAGGGCGGCCAAAAACATTCAGTACTTC.

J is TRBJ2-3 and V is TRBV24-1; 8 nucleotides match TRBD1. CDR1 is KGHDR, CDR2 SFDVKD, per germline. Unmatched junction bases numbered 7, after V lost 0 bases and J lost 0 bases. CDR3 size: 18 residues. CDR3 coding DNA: TGTGCCACCAGTGATTTGGGGGACAGGCCCTTGAGCACAGATACGCAGTATTTT. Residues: CATSDLGDRPLSTDTQYF.

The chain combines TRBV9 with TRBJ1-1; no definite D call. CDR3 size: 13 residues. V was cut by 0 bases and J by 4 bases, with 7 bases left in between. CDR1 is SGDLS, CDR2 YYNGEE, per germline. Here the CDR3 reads CASSVAPATEAFF. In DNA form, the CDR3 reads TGTGCCAGCAGCGTAGCCCCGGCCACTGAAGCTTTCTTT.

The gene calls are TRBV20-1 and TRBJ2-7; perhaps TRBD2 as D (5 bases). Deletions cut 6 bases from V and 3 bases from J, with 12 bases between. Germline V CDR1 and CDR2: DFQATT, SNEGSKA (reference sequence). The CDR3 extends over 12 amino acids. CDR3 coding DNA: TGCAGTGCCAGATTTCGGGGCTACGAGCAGTACTTC. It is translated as CSARFRGYEQYF.

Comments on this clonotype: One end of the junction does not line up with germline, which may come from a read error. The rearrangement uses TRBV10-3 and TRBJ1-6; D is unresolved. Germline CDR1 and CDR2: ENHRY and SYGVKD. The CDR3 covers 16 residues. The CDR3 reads CAISDNGSSYNSHLHF. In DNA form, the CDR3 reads TGTGCCATCAGTGATAATGGGAGCTCCTATAATTCACACCTCCACTTT.

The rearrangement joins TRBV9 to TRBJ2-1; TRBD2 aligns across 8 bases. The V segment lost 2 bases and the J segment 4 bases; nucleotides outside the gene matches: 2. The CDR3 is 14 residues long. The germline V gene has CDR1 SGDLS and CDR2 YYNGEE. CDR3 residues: CASSVTSEYNEQFF. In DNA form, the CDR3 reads TGTGCCAGCAGCGTGACTAGCGAGTACAATGAGCAGTTCTTC.

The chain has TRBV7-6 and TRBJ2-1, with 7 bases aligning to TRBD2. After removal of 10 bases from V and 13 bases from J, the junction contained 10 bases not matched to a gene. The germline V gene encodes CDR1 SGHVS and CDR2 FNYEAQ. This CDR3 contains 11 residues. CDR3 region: CAISREGLQFF. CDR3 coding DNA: TGTGCCATTTCGAGGGAGGGACTACAGTTCTTC.

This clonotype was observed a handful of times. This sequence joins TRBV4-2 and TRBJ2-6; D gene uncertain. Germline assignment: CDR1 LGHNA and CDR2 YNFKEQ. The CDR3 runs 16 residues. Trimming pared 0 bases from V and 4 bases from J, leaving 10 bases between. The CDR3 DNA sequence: TGTGCCAGCAGCCAAGATCGGGTGTCGGGGGCCAACGTCCTGACTTTC. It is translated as CASSQDRVSGANVLTF.

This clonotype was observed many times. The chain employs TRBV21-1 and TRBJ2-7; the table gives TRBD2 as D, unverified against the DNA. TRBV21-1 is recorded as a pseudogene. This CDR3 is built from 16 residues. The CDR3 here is CASSKTSGRAKYEQYF. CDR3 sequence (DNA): TGTGCCAGCAGCAAAACTAGCGGGAGGGCCAAATACGAGCAGTACTTC.

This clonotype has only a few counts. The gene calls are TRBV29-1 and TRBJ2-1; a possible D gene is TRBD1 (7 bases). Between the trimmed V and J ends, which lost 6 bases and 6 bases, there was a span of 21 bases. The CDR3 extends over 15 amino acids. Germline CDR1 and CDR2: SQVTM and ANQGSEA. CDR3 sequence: CSVGGRQGSPNEQFF. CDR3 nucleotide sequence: TGCAGCGTGGGGGGTCGACAGGGAAGTCCCAATGAGCAGTTCTTC.

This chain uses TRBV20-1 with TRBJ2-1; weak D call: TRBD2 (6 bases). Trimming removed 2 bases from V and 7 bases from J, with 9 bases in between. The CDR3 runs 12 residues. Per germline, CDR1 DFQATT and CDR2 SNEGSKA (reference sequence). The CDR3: CSARPGGNEQFF. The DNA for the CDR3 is TGCAGTGCTAGACCTGGGGGGAATGAGCAGTTCTTC.

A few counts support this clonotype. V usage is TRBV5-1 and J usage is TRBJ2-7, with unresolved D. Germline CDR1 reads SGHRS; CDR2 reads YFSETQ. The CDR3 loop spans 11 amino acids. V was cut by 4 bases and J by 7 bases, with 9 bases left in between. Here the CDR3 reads CASSVDREQYF. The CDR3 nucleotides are TGCGCCAGCAGCGTGGACCGAGAGCAGTACTTC.

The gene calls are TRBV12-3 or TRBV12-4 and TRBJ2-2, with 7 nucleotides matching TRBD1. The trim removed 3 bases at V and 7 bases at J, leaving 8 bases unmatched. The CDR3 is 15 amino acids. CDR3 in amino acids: CASSLTGHPGGELFF. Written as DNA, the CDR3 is TGTGCCAGCAGTTTGACAGGGCACCCGGGCGGGGAGCTGTTTTTT.

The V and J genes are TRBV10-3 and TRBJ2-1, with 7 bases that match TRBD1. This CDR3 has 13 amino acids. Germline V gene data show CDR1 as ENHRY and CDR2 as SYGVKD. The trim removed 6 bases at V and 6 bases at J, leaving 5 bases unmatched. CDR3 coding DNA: TGTGCCATCAGGGAAAGGGACAGCAATGAGCAGTTCTTC. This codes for CAIRERDSNEQFF.

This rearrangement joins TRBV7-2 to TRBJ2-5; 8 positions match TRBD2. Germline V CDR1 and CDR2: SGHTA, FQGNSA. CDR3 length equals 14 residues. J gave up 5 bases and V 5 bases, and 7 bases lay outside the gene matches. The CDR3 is CASSRSGSLETQYF. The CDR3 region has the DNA TGTGCCAGCAGCCGAAGCGGGAGTCTGGAGACCCAGTACTTC.

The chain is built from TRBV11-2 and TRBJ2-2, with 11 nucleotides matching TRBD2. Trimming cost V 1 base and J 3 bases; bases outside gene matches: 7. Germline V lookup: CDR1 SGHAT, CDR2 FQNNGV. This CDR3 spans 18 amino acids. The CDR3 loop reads CASSLGDSGRADTGELFF. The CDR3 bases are TGTGCCAGCAGCTTAGGGGATAGCGGGAGGGCCGACACCGGGGAGCTGTTTTTT.

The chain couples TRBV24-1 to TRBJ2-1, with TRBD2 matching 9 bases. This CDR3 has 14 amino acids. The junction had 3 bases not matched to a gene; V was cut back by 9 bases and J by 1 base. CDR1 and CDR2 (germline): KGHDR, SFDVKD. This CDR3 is CATGAGGSYNEQFF. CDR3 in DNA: TGTGCCACCGGGGCGGGAGGGTCCTACAATGAGCAGTTCTTC.

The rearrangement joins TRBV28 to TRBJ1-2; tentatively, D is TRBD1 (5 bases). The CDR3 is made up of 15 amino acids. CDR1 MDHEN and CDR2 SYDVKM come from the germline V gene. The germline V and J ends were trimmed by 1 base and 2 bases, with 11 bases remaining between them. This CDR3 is CASSLSYRWNYGYTF. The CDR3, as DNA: TGTGCCAGCAGTTTATCGTACAGGTGGAACTATGGCTACACCTTC.